This T cell receptor (beta chain) was documented in a study of regulatory T cells in long-lasting Graves disease. General study points: Repertoires from persistent disease leaned toward TRBV28, TRBJ1-2 and TRBJ2-5.

Documented time point: newly diagnosed GD, antithyroid drugs for less than 3 months. Researchers made the TCR library from RNA that was extracted from PBMCs. This clonotype was counted ten times or more. Its target is not known. CDR3 length equals 15 residues. Deletions cut 4 bases from V and 4 bases from J, with 16 bases between. The V gene's germline CDR1 is SNHLY and CDR2 FYNNEI. Libraries of TCR beta came from iRepertoire HTBI primers plus Arm-PCR of CDR3 regions. MiXCR, applied by TCRdb to the multiplex PCR reads, yields one record per CDR3 protein. The sample lists 550,000 to 600,000 distinct CDR3 sequences; about 16% were seen once. The same sample was also studied in work on T cells in Graves' hyperthyroidism and ophthalmopathy.

The J gene is TRBJ1-2, the V gene TRBV2; unclear D gene. The source material was peripheral blood mononuclear cells (PBMCs), sampled at new diagnosis, from a patient treated with antithyroid drugs. The receptor was derived from a young man with Graves disease. For the CDR3, the DNA is TGTGCCAGCAGTGGGAGCCGCCTGAACCTCTATGGCTACACCTTC. Translated, it gives CASSGSRLNLYGYTF.